What follows are 8 T cell receptor beta chains derived from one specimen sequenced in a study of graft-versus-host responses after intestinal transplantation. Produced via immunoSEQ multiplex PCR; TCRdb's table is partial and in-frame only. The sample yields about 97,000 clones, over 75% seen once. The sequencing here drew on PBMCs, taken just under 460 days after intestinal transplant. The receptors shown here come from a human patient who received an intestinal transplant, so some T cells may come from the graft donor.

The genes are TRBV5-8 and TRBJ1-2; D call uncertain. Per the germline V gene, CDR1 is SGHTS and CDR2 is YDEGEE. The CDR3 is 13 residues long. V lost 2 bases and J 4 bases, leaving 9 bases between the germline ends. CDR3 loop: CASSFGGGYGYTF. The CDR3 DNA is TGTGCCAGCAGCTTCGGAGGCGGCTATGGCTACACCTTC.

The V and J genes are TRBV18 and TRBJ1-5; 10 bases match TRBD1. V trimming: 6 bases; J trimming: 5 bases; junction bases outside the gene matches: 4. Germline lookup yields CDR1 KGHSH and CDR2 LQKENI. The CDR3 has 14 amino acids. CDR3 sequence (DNA): TGTGCCAGCTCCGACAGGGGGCGGGATCAGCCCCAGCATTTT. This sequence encodes CASSDRGRDQPQHF.

The V call is TRBV25-1, the J call TRBJ1-1; D ambiguous. V was clipped by 1 base and J by 3 bases, with 12 bases between them. The CDR3 totals 15 residues. Germline CDR1 and CDR2: MGHDK and SYGVNS. The CDR3 here is CASSESVEVDTEAFF. For the CDR3, the DNA is TGTGCCAGCAGTGAATCTGTAGAGGTGGACACTGAAGCTTTCTTT.

With regard to this clone: This same CDR3 is encoded by further DNA sequences in the sample. The chain joins TRBV6-1 to TRBJ2-7; D remains unclear. Trimming pared 6 bases from V and 0 bases from J, leaving 6 bases between. The CDR3 length is 12 residues. Per germline, CDR1 MNHNS and CDR2 SASEGT. The CDR3 bases are TGTGCCAGCAGGGGGTCCTCCTACGAGCAGTACTTC. This gives the protein CASRGSSYEQYF.

This clone has a single count. V usage is TRBV25-1 and J usage is TRBJ2-7, with D possibly matching TRBD2 (5 bases). Germline V gene data show CDR1 as MGHDK and CDR2 as SYGVNS. This CDR3 region has 13 residues. V was shortened by 3 bases and J by 6 bases, with 12 bases between the two germline ends. CDR3 bases: TGTGCCAGCAGTGACCGGACTTGGGGCGAGCAGTACTTC. Protein: CASSDRTWGEQYF.

The CDR3 region is CSVGFVTDTQYF. DNA of the CDR3: TGCAGCGTTGGATTCGTGACAGATACGCAGTATTTT. The rearrangement uses TRBV29-1 and TRBJ2-3; D call uncertain. The CDR3 runs to 12 residues. The germline V gene has CDR1 SQVTM and CDR2 ANQGSEA. V shed 4 bases and J shed 3 bases, with 8 bases lying between them.

The CDR3 region has the DNA TGTGCCAGCTCCCCGGACCGACAGGGTACGCAGTATTTT. Amino acids: CASSPDRQGTQYF. The chain recombines TRBV18 with TRBJ2-3; TRBD1 agrees at 7 bases. The CDR3 is made up of 13 amino acids. CDR1 and CDR2 from the germline V gene are KGHSH and LQKENI. Trimming removed 6 bases from V and 8 bases from J; junction bases left unmatched: 8.

The chain links TRBV9 to TRBJ2-3, with TRBD2 matching over 15 bases. J lost 6 bases, V lost 7 bases, and 3 bases had no gene match. CDR1 is SGDLS, CDR2 YYNGEE, per germline. This CDR3 is 14 amino acids long. The CDR3 sequence: CASGGTSGGDTQYF. The CDR3 nucleotides are TGTGCCAGCGGAGGGACTAGCGGGGGGGATACGCAGTATTTT.